The sequence of this T cell receptor (beta chain) was determined in a study of PD-1 blockade in classical Hodgkin lymphoma. Germline loops: CDR1 SGHNT, CDR2 YYREEE (reference sequence). J lost 4 bases, V lost 3 bases, and 4 bases had no gene match. The CDR3 loop spans 15 amino acids. Notes on this clone: Its antigen is still unknown.

Clones were read by immunoSEQ multiplex PCR, and TCRdb kept only the in-frame ones, dropping some. The sample yields 35,000 or so clones, 76% seen once. All trial patients relapsed after autologous stem cell transplantation. Findings and caveats of the study: Relapsed/refractory patients reportedly had the lowest baseline TCR diversity, below newly diagnosed patients, who were below healthy donors. Complete responders started with a diversity level that resembled newly diagnosed patients at baseline. Patients with an early start, nivolumab under 1 year after ASCT, were excluded. Diversity in CD4+ TCRs, unlike that measured in CD8+ TCRs, had risen significantly by C4D1.

The sequence was obtained from a human donor with classical Hodgkin lymphoma. The sequences come from peripheral blood mononuclear cells (PBMCs), collected before the second cycle of nivolumab. The chain is built from TRBV5-4 and TRBJ1-4, with 9 bases aligning to TRBD1. The chain's CDR3 is CASSSAGQGNEKLFF. The CDR3 coding sequence is TGTGCCAGCAGCTCAGCGGGACAGGGTAATGAAAAACTGTTTTTT.